Listed below are T cell receptor beta chains from one sample, sequenced in a study of blood T cell repertoires in COVID-19. Profiled with immunoSEQ multiplex PCR; TCRdb holds only in-frame clones, not every one. The sample contains some 450,000 clones, around 88% of which appear only once. Sequencing used peripheral blood. The receptor set was obtained from a woman aged 45-65 years with COVID-19, enrolled during active disease. Each CDR3 is given with its conserved first and last residue. Part of the rows lack a size; the others show once, few, many or a class for expanded clones.

clone size: .
J gene: TRBJ2-3
V gene: TRBV7-3
CDR3 length: 13
CDR3 protein: CASSLTIGDTQYF

clone size: .
J gene: TRBJ2-7
V gene: TRBV11-3
CDR3 length: 16
CDR3 protein: CASSLDRGGGFDEQYF

clone size: .
J gene: TRBJ1-3
V gene: TRBV14
CDR3 length: 14
CDR3 protein: CASSQGTAGNTIYF

clone size: .
J gene: TRBJ1-1
V gene: TRBV5-1
CDR3 length: 20
CDR3 protein: CASSFIMPTWAGSMNTEAFF

clone size: .
J gene: TRBJ1-2
V gene: TRBV15
CDR3 length: 14
CDR3 protein: CATSRDRYNYGYTF

clone size: .
J gene: TRBJ1-1
V gene: TRBV6-6
CDR3 length: 12
CDR3 protein: CASWRMNTEAFF

clone size: .
J gene: TRBJ2-1
V gene: TRBV27
CDR3 length: 12
CDR3 protein: CASSFPPGEQFF

clone size: .
J gene: TRBJ2-2
V gene: TRBV4-2
CDR3 length: 13
CDR3 protein: CASSQDRTGELFF

clone size: .
J gene: TRBJ1-4
V gene: TRBV5-6
CDR3 length: 15
CDR3 protein: CASSLFRQGDEKLFF

clone size: .
J gene: TRBJ1-3
V gene: TRBV14
CDR3 length: 16
CDR3 protein: CASSQYGLAVGNTIYF

clone size: .
J gene: TRBJ2-7
V gene: TRBV30
CDR3 length: 13
CDR3 protein: CAWSTGNVGEQYF

clone size: once
J gene: TRBJ1-1
V gene: TRBV7-6
CDR3 length: 15
CDR3 protein: CASSARTGGESKAFF

clone size: .
J gene: TRBJ2-5
V gene: TRBV2
CDR3 length: 12
CDR3 protein: CASLGQGETQYF

clone size: .
J gene: TRBJ2-7
V gene: TRBV11-3
CDR3 length: 21
CDR3 protein: CASSLEVFVGQGISSSYEQYF

clone size: .
J gene: TRBJ1-2
V gene: TRBV3-1/TRBV3-2
CDR3 length: 16
CDR3 protein: CASSQDKGRGLKGYTF

clone size: .
J gene: TRBJ2-2
V gene: TRBV11-2
CDR3 length: 16
CDR3 protein: CASSPSGGQVTGELFF

clone size: .
J gene: TRBJ2-3
V gene: TRBV6-1
CDR3 length: 12
CDR3 protein: CASSEGGYTQYF

clone size: .
J gene: TRBJ2-1
V gene: TRBV5-8
CDR3 length: 15
CDR3 protein: CASSTTGQIYNEQFF

clone size: .
J gene: TRBJ1-1
V gene: TRBV4-2
CDR3 length: 12
CDR3 protein: CASSPQGTEAFF

clone size: .
J gene: TRBJ2-3
V gene: TRBV9
CDR3 length: 15
CDR3 protein: CASSLTGGRTDTQYF

clone size: once
J gene: TRBJ1-2
V gene: TRBV6-1
CDR3 length: 16
CDR3 protein: CASSEAHSLRLYGYTF

clone size: .
J gene: TRBJ2-1
V gene: TRBV3-1/TRBV3-2
CDR3 length: 15
CDR3 protein: CASSRWTGEANEQFF

clone size: .
J gene: TRBJ1-1
V gene: TRBV7-3
CDR3 length: 14
CDR3 protein: CASSLFRGNTEAFF

clone size: .
J gene: TRBJ2-7
V gene: TRBV5-1
CDR3 length: 13
CDR3 protein: CASSGGDGLEQYF

clone size: .
J gene: TRBJ2-7
V gene: TRBV18
CDR3 length: 16
CDR3 protein: CASSPPRDRERNEQYF

clone size: .
J gene: TRBJ2-7
V gene: TRBV7-2
CDR3 length: 14
CDR3 protein: CASSSYRGGYEQYF

clone size: .
J gene: TRBJ2-1
V gene: TRBV20-1
CDR3 length: 16
CDR3 protein: CSASRRGLAAGNEQFF